The entry below describes one T cell receptor (beta chain). What it recognizes is unknown. Of the isolated RNA, all was reverse transcribed, and so the sequenced material was expressed TCRB transcripts. Average reads for naive, central memory and regulatory T cell samples were several million. Assay used: immunoSEQ multiplex PCR; TCRdb lists only in-frame clones, some missing. The sample includes a few hundred thousand clones, about 25% of them seen just once. The data were obtained in a study of beta chain features in type 1 diabetes. Trimming pared 2 bases from V and 1 base from J, leaving 8 bases between. The CDR3 spans 14 residues. CDR1 is MNHEY, CDR2 SVGAGI, per germline. General study points: There was a moderate but significant shortening of TCRB CDR3s in all four CD4+ subsets of Type 1 diabetes patients. Sequencing of cDNA might inflate the share of cells that strongly express TCR.

The collection from each donor was one heparinised blood draw averaging roughly 0.12 L. The receptor's source is a man aged 30 to 39 in good health. The genes are TRBV6-5 and TRBJ1-2; no clear D gene. Material for sequencing was central memory CD4+ T cells from blood. The CDR3 sequence is CASSYTSINYGYTF. The CDR3 bases are TGTGCCAGCAGTTACACCAGCATTAACTATGGCTACACCTTC.